These T cell receptor beta chains were read from a single sample in a study of T-cell reconstitution after alpha-beta-depleted transplantation in children. Each CDR3 protein gets one entry after TCRdb re-called the PCR reads with MiXCR. The table lists 400,000 to 500,000 distinct CDR3 sequences, 9.5% to 13% of them singletons, with about 5% in the top ten. The specimen comprised PBMCs from the stem cell graft donor, sampled from the stem cell graft. These TCRs come from a human donor who donated a stem cell graft to a child with acute myeloid leukemia. Both conserved end residues are part of each CDR3. The order of the fields is clone size, V gene, J gene, D gene, CDR3 DNA, CDR3 protein. A D gene is named only where the DNA matches it firmly. Clone size, where shown, is once, few, many, or a class for clones that have expanded.

>many|TRBV3-1|TRBJ2-2|.
TGTGCCAGCATTTCTGGGAACACCGGGGAGCTGTTTTTT
CASISGNTGELFF
>many|TRBV20-1|TRBJ2-1|.
TGCAGTGACGAGGGGCCTGACTCCTACAATGAGCAGTTCTTC
CSDEGPDSYNEQFF
>.|TRBV5-1|TRBJ2-7|TRBD1
TGCGCCAGCAGCTTGGCACAGGGGGCGTACTACGAGCAGTACTTC
CASSLAQGAYYEQYF
>few|TRBV2|TRBJ2-4|TRBD2
TGTGCCAGCAGGGGACTAGCGGGAGAGGCCACCTTAGCCAAAAACATTCAGTACTTC
CASRGLAGEATLAKNIQYF
>.|TRBV7-8|TRBJ2-1|.
TGTGCCAGCAGCCCCCATAGAGGGGGGGCTGATAATGAGCAGTTCTTC
CASSPHRGGADNEQFF
>few|TRBV10-3|TRBJ2-1|TRBD1
TGTGCCATCAGTGAGTCGGGACAGGGGTCCTACAATGAGCAGTTCTTC
CAISESGQGSYNEQFF
>few|TRBV25-1|TRBJ2-1|.
TGTGCCAGCAGTCAACCCCTCCCGGCTGCGTCCATCTCCTACAATGAGCAGTTCTTC
CASSQPLPAASISYNEQFF
>many|TRBV9|TRBJ2-1|.
TGTGCCAGCGGAGGCTACAATGAGCAGTTCTTC
CASGGYNEQFF
>.|TRBV2|TRBJ2-3|TRBD2
TGTGCCAGCAGTAGGCTAGCGGCCTTGGATACGCAGTATTTT
CASSRLAALDTQYF
>few|TRBV5-1|TRBJ2-3|TRBD2
TGCGCCAGCAGCTTTGGGGCGGGAGGCACAGATACGCAGTATTTT
CASSFGAGGTDTQYF
>few|TRBV10-3|TRBJ2-7|.
TGTGCCAGCCAAACCGGTGGGGGCGAGCAGTACTTC
CASQTGGGEQYF
>.|TRBV12-3/TRBV12-4|TRBJ1-3|.
TGTGCCAGCAGTTTCGGGGGGCTCGGAAACACCATATATTTT
CASSFGGLGNTIYF
>many|TRBV20-1|TRBJ1-5|TRBD1
TGCAGTGCTAGACCCCCTGCAGGGGGCTCTCAGCCCCAGCATTTT
CSARPPAGGSQPQHF
>.|TRBV20-1|TRBJ2-7|.
TGCAGTGTCCGAGGGGGCTACGAGCAGTACTTC
CSVRGGYEQYF